A selection of T cell receptor beta chains follows, all from one sample in a study of shared clonotypes between healthy human individuals. The method was immunoSEQ multiplex PCR; TCRdb's version includes in-frame clones alone and lacks a portion of them. The sample consists of about 2.4 million clones, over 85% of them appearing once. The specimen sequenced was naive CD4+ T cells from PBMCs. These receptors were collected from a man aged 18 to 29 in good health. Some clones in this sample may be carry-over from other donors' samples. CDR3s leave out the opening cysteine and the closing phenylalanine or tryptophan. The order of the fields is J gene, V gene, D gene, CDR3 protein. The D gene is left open where the match is weak.

j_gene: TRBJ2-7
v_gene: TRBV7-2
d_gene: .
CDR3aa: ASSLGGTPYEQY

j_gene: TRBJ2-7
v_gene: TRBV5-1
d_gene: .
CDR3aa: ASSFTGIYEQY

j_gene: TRBJ2-1
v_gene: TRBV28
d_gene: TRBD1
CDR3aa: ASRPSPQGAIEQF

j_gene: TRBJ2-1
v_gene: TRBV7-9
d_gene: TRBD1
CDR3aa: ASSPRTDRTSEQF

j_gene: TRBJ1-2
v_gene: TRBV28
d_gene: TRBD1
CDR3aa: ASSDPGTVSYGYT

j_gene: TRBJ2-7
v_gene: TRBV5-1
d_gene: .
CDR3aa: ASSSGGGRQVQY

j_gene: TRBJ2-1
v_gene: TRBV4-1
d_gene: .
CDR3aa: ASSQGVLGNEQF

j_gene: TRBJ1-1
v_gene: TRBV5-6
d_gene: TRBD1
CDR3aa: ASSLNPGQGNTEAF

j_gene: TRBJ1-6
v_gene: TRBV28
d_gene: .
CDR3aa: ASSTPPVGSPLH

j_gene: TRBJ2-7
v_gene: TRBV9
d_gene: TRBD2
CDR3aa: ASSAGSSGRIHEQY

j_gene: TRBJ1-2
v_gene: TRBV5-4
d_gene: .
CDR3aa: ASSSGASGVHYGYT

j_gene: TRBJ1-2
v_gene: TRBV7-9
d_gene: TRBD1
CDR3aa: ASSTRQGHYGYT

j_gene: TRBJ1-1
v_gene: TRBV13
d_gene: .
CDR3aa: ASSLRQAGVAF

j_gene: TRBJ1-1
v_gene: TRBV6-6
d_gene: .
CDR3aa: ASSGQPLGDTEAF

j_gene: TRBJ1-2
v_gene: TRBV6-5
d_gene: .
CDR3aa: ASSYQGRPANYGYT

j_gene: TRBJ1-1
v_gene: TRBV28
d_gene: .
CDR3aa: ASTGWLEGPNTEAF

j_gene: TRBJ2-3
v_gene: TRBV5-1
d_gene: .
CDR3aa: ASSLGTPYTDTQY